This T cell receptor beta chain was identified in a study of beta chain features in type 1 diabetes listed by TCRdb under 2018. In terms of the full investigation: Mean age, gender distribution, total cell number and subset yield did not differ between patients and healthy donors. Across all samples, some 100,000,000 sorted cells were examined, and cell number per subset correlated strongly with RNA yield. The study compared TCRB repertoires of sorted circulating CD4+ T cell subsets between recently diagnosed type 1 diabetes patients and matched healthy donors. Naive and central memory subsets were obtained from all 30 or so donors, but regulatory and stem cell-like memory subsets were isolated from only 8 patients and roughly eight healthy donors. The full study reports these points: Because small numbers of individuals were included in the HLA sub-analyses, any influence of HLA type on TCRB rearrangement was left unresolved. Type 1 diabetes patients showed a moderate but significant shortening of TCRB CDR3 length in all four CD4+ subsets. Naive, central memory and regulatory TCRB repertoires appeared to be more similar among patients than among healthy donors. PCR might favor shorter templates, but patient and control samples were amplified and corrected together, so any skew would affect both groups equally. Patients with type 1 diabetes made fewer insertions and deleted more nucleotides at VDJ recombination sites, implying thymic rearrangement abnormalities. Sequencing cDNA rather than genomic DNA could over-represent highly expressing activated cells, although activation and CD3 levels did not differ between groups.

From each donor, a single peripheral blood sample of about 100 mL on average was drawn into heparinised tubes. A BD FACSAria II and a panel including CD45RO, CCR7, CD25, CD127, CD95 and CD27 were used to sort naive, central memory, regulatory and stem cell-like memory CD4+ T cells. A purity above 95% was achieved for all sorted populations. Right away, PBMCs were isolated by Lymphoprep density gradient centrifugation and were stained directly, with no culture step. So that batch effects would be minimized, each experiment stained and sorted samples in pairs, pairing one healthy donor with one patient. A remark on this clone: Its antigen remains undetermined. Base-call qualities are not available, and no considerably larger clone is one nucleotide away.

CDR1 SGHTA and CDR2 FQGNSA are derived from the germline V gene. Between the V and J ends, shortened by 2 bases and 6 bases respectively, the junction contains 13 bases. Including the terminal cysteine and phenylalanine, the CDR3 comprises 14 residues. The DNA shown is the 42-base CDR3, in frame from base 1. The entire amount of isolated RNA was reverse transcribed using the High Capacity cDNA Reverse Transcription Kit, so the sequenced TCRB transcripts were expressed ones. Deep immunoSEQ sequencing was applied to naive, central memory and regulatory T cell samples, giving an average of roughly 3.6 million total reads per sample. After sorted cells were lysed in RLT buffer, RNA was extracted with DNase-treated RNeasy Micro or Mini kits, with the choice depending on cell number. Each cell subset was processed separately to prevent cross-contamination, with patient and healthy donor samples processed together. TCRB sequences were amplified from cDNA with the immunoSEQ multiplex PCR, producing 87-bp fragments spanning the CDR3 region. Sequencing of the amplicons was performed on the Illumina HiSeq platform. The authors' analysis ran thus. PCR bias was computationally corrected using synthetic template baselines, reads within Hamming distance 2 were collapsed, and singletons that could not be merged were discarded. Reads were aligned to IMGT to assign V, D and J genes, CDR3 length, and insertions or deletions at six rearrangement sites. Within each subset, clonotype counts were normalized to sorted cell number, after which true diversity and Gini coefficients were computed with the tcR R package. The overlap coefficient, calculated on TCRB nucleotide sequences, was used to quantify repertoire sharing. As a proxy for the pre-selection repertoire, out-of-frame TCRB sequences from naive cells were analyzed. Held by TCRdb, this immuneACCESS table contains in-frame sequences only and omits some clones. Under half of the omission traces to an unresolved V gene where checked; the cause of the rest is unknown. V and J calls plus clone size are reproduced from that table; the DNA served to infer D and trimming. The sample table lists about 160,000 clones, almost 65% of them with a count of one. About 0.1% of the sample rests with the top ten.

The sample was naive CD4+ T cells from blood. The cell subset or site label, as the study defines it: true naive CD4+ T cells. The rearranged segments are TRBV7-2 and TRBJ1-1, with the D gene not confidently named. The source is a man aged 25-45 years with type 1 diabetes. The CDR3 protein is CASSLLGVSPEAFF. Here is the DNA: TGTGCCAGCAGCTTATTGGGCGTCAGCCCTGAAGCTTTCTTT.